The rows below give T cell receptor beta chains drawn from one sample of a study of blood T cells in healthy people across ages. Via MiXCR, TCRdb re-called the 5' RACE reads, giving one row per CDR3 protein. The sample lists around 1,900,000 distinct CDR3 sequences, more than 35% occurring once. The sequenced material came from blood. The receptors originated from a human donor in good health. CDR3s include the opening cysteine and the closing phenylalanine or tryptophan. The D gene is left open where the match is weak. The size of a clone is reported for some rows only, either as once, few or many, or as a class for expanded clones.

CDR3 length	clone size	J gene	V gene	D gene	CDR3 DNA	CDR3 protein
14	-	TRBJ2-7	TRBV12-3/TRBV12-4	-	TGTGCCAGCAGTTTTAGTCCACGGATGGGCGAGCAGTACTTC	CASSFSPRMGEQYF
13	-	TRBJ1-1	TRBV2	-	TGTGCCAGCAGGGAGTACCGGGGCACTGAAGCTTTCTTT	CASREYRGTEAFF
14	-	TRBJ1-3	TRBV20-1	-	TGCAGTGCTAGTAAGGTTCTGAGCGGAAACACCATATATTTT	CSASKVLSGNTIYF
12	few	TRBJ1-1	TRBV18	-	TGTGCCAGCTCACCAGTCAGTACTGAAGCTTTCTTT	CASSPVSTEAFF
14	-	TRBJ1-1	TRBV15	-	TGTGCCACCAGCAAAAACAGGGATAGCACTGAAGCTTTCTTT	CATSKNRDSTEAFF
15	-	TRBJ1-2	TRBV7-2	-	TGTGCCAGCAGCTCCCAGCCTCAGGGGTGTAGTGGCTACACCTTC	CASSSQPQGCSGYTF
15	-	TRBJ2-2	TRBV12-3/TRBV12-4	TRBD2	TGTGCCAGCAGCACCGGGACTACCCTCACCGGGGAGCTGTTTTTT	CASSTGTTLTGELFF
14	-	TRBJ1-6	TRBV6-6	-	TGTGCCAGCAGTTACGTGGCAGATAATTCACCCCTCCACTTT	CASSYVADNSPLHF
16	many	TRBJ2-7	TRBV5-1	TRBD2	TGCGCCAGCAGCTTGGTTAGATCTAGCGGAATCGACGAGCAGTACTTC	CASSLVRSSGIDEQYF
16	-	TRBJ2-4	TRBV24-1	TRBD2	TGTGCCACCAGTGAGTCACTAGCGGGGGTCCAAAACATTCAGTACTTC	CATSESLAGVQNIQYF
13	-	TRBJ2-5	TRBV20-1	-	TGCAGTGCTAGAGGGATTCCTCAAGAGACCCAGTACTTC	CSARGIPQETQYF
10	few	TRBJ1-5	TRBV20-1	-	TGCAGTGTCCGGAGTCAGCCCCAGCATTTT	CSVRSQPQHF
14	few	TRBJ1-2	TRBV5-5	-	TGTGCCAGCAGCCTGACAGTTTATATGTATGGCTACACCTTC	CASSLTVYMYGYTF
14	-	TRBJ2-4	TRBV20-1	-	TGCAGTGCTGCCCCACAAGGGACCAAAAACATTCAGTACTTC	CSAAPQGTKNIQYF
12	-	TRBJ1-5	TRBV20-1	-	TGCAGTGCTAGAGTACGCAATCAGCCCCAGCATTTT	CSARVRNQPQHF
11	few	TRBJ1-2	TRBV29-1	-	TGCAGCGTTGGGCTCCCCTATGGCTACACCTTC	CSVGLPYGYTF
16	-	TRBJ2-7	TRBV6-2/TRBV6-3	-	TGTGCCAGCAGCCCTGGTCCAGGGGCCCCGACCTACGAGCAGTACTTC	CASSPGPGAPTYEQYF
16	few	TRBJ2-6	TRBV4-1	-	TGCGCCGGCAGCCAACGCTCCTTCTCTGGGGCCAACGTCCTGACTTTC	CAGSQRSFSGANVLTF
17	-	TRBJ1-2	TRBV5-5	-	TGTGCCAGCACCTTACCGGACAGTGGTGGAGCTAACTATGGCTACACCTTC	CASTLPDSGGANYGYTF
14	-	TRBJ2-7	TRBV27	-	TGTGCCAGCAAGGGAGCGGGCAGGGACCACGAGCAGTACTTC	CASKGAGRDHEQYF
13	few	TRBJ1-6	TRBV18	-	TGTGCCAGCTCACAGGGGACTGGATCACCCCTCCACTTT	CASSQGTGSPLHF
17	few	TRBJ2-5	TRBV10-3	-	TGTGCCATCAGTGTATCTCCGGAGCAGGGAGTTAGAAAGACCCAGTACTTC	CAISVSPEQGVRKTQYF
14	-	TRBJ1-2	TRBV6-6	-	TGTGCCAGCCGCCCCCGTGACGGTAGCTATGGCTACACCTTC	CASRPRDGSYGYTF
14	-	TRBJ2-4	TRBV20-1	-	TGCAGTGCTAGGGATTATAGCGGCAAAAACATTCAGTACTTC	CSARDYSGKNIQYF
15	-	TRBJ2-1	TRBV20-1	TRBD2	TGCAGTGCTAGAAAGCGGGGGCTCACCCACAATGAGCAGTTCTTC	CSARKRGLTHNEQFF
13	few	TRBJ1-5	TRBV10-3	TRBD1	TGTGCCACCGCAGGGGGCTTAGGGCAGCCCCAGCATTTT	CATAGGLGQPQHF
16	few	TRBJ2-6	TRBV5-1	-	TGTGCCAGCAGCTTGGGGGAAAACTCTGGGGCCAACGTCCTGACTTTC	CASSLGENSGANVLTF
15	-	TRBJ2-1	TRBV20-1	TRBD2	TGCAGTGCTAGGCAAGCGGGGGGGAACTACAATGAGCAGTTCTTC	CSARQAGGNYNEQFF
14	-	TRBJ2-3	TRBV12-3/TRBV12-4	TRBD1	TGTGCCAGCAGTTGGGGACAGGCAACAGATACGCAGTATTTT	CASSWGQATDTQYF
16	-	TRBJ1-1	TRBV7-8	-	TGTGCCAGCAGCTTATCGGCAGGCCCGGCTATCGCCGAAGCTTTCTTT	CASSLSAGPAIAEAFF
13	few	TRBJ2-5	TRBV11-2	-	TGTGCCAGCAGCCGTACTGGGGAGTACGGGCAGTACTTC	CASSRTGEYGQYF
12	once	TRBJ2-7	TRBV6-5	-	TGTGCCAGCCCCAGCCACTCCTACGAGCAGTACTTC	CASPSHSYEQYF
15	-	TRBJ1-1	TRBV12-3/TRBV12-4	-	TGTGCCAGCAGTCGGACTCGACTTCTGAACACTGAAGCTTTCTTT	CASSRTRLLNTEAFF
17	-	TRBJ2-5	TRBV6-5	TRBD2	TGTGCCAGCAGTTACACTAGCGGGGGGGCGTTAGGGGAGACCCAGTACTTC	CASSYTSGGALGETQYF
17	-	TRBJ1-2	TRBV19	TRBD1	TGTGCCAGTAGTATTGGAAAATGGACAGGGAAGGACTATGGCTACACCTTC	CASSIGKWTGKDYGYTF
14	-	TRBJ1-1	TRBV5-1	-	TGCGCCAGCAGCTTCGTGGAAGGGACGACCGAAGCTTTCTTT	CASSFVEGTTEAFF
15	once	TRBJ1-1	TRBV6-2/TRBV6-3	-	TGTGCCAGCAGTTATGTTCGGGGGGCGAACACTGAAGCTTTCTTT	CASSYVRGANTEAFF
18	-	TRBJ2-2	TRBV7-8	TRBD2	TGTGCCAGCAGCTTAATCTCTAGCGGGGGTCAGAACACCGGGGAGCTGTTTTTT	CASSLISSGGQNTGELFF
14	-	TRBJ2-3	TRBV2	TRBD1	TGTGCCAGCGCGTGGGACAGAAACACAGATACGCAGTATTTT	CASAWDRNTDTQYF
14	-	TRBJ1-2	TRBV5-6	-	TGTGCCAGCAGCTTGGGGTCCAATAACTATGGCTACACCTTC	CASSLGSNNYGYTF
12	many	TRBJ2-5	TRBV29-1	-	TGCAGCGTCCAGGACCTATCGGAGACCCAGTACTTC	CSVQDLSETQYF
12	-	TRBJ2-4	TRBV7-9	TRBD1	TGTGCCAGCATTGACAGGGGGACTCGTCAGTACTTC	CASIDRGTRQYF
15	once	TRBJ2-3	TRBV14	-	TGTGCCAGCAGCCACGACACGGGCGGCACAGATACGCAGTATTTT	CASSHDTGGTDTQYF
14	-	TRBJ2-5	TRBV12-3/TRBV12-4	-	TGTACCAGCAGTTTAGACAGAGTACAAGAGACCCAGTACTTC	CTSSLDRVQETQYF
11	few	TRBJ2-1	TRBV15	-	TGTGCCACCGGGTGGGCTAATGAGCAGTTCTTC	CATGWANEQFF
16	-	TRBJ2-1	TRBV4-3	TRBD2	TGCGCCAGCAGCCAAGAGACCCAGCGGGGGTGGAATGAGCAGTTCTTC	CASSQETQRGWNEQFF
16	-	TRBJ2-1	TRBV3-1	TRBD2	TGTGCCAGCAGCCACCTGGGCGGGGGGGATTACAATGAGCAGTTCTTC	CASSHLGGGDYNEQFF
15	-	TRBJ2-1	TRBV20-1	TRBD1	TGCAGTGCTTGGGGGTCCGGGACAGGGAATAATGAGCAGTTCTTC	CSAWGSGTGNNEQFF
14	many	TRBJ1-1	TRBV12-3/TRBV12-4	TRBD1	TGTGCCAGCAGCTTGACAGGGAGGGACACTGAAGCTTTCTTT	CASSLTGRDTEAFF
17	-	TRBJ2-2	TRBV5-1	TRBD2	TGCGCCAGCAGAGGTTCTAGCGGGGGGCCTAACACCGGGGAGCTGTTTTTT	CASRGSSGGPNTGELFF
15	-	TRBJ2-7	TRBV13	TRBD1	TGTGCCAGCGGGGTACGCGGACAGGGGGCCTACGAGCAGTACTTC	CASGVRGQGAYEQYF